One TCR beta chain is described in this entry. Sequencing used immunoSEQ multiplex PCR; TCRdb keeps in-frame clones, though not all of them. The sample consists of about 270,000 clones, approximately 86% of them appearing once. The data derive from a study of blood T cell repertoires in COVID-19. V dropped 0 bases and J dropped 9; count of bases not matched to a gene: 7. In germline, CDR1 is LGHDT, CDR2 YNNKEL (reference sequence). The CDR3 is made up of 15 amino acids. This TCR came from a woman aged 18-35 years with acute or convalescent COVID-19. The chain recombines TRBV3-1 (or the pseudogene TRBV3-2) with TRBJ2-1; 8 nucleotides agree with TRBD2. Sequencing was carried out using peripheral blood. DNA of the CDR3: TGTGCCAGCAGCCAAGATGCCGGGAGGGCCCGTGAGCAGTTCTTC. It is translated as CASSQDAGRAREQFF.